The 10 T cell receptor beta chains presented below share a single source sample, sequenced in a study of blood T cell repertoires in COVID-19 (dated by TCRdb to 2018 to 2021). Library generation was performed with the immunoSEQ multiplex PCR assay. TCRdb stores this immuneACCESS table with in-frame sequences only. Part of the clones is absent; in the studies checked, under half of the shortfall reflects unresolved V genes, and no reason is known for the rest. The sample table holds around 60,000 clones, of which 84% were seen once. The ten largest account for 4.5% to 7% of the sample. The specimen was peripheral blood. The receptors were sampled from a woman aged 60-75 years with acute or convalescent COVID-19.

J is TRBJ2-1 and V is TRBV5-1; D is perhaps TRBD1 (5 bases). Germline CDR1 reads SGHRS; CDR2 reads YFSETQ. Trimming pared 2 bases from V and 7 bases from J, leaving 10 bases between. CDR3 length: 13 amino acids. CDR3 in DNA: TGCGCCAGCAGCTTAGGGGTTAGGAATGAGCAGTTCTTC. Encoded protein: CASSLGVRNEQFF.

The CDR3 is CASSPEGRDRGNYGYTF. As DNA, the CDR3 is TGCGCCAGCAGCCCAGAGGGGCGAGACAGGGGCAACTATGGCTACACCTTC. The chain combines TRBV4-1 with TRBJ1-2; 8 bases agree with TRBD1. This CDR3 spans 17 amino acids. With V trimmed by 4 bases and J by 2 bases, 12 bases remained unmatched. CDR1 is MGHRA and CDR2 is YSYEKL in the germline V gene.

This rearrangement joins TRBV29-1 to TRBJ1-3; D unclear. Looked up from germline, CDR1 is SQVTM and CDR2 is ANQGSEA. V was trimmed by 7 bases and J by 4 bases, leaving 11 bases between them. CDR3 length: 12 amino acids. The DNA for the CDR3 is TGCAGCGCCTCTTCGGGGGGAAACACCATATATTTT. Its translation is CSASSGGNTIYF.

The count of this clone is one. The chain links TRBV27 to TRBJ2-3, with D maybe TRBD2 (6 bases). The V end was cut by 5 bases, the J end by 4 bases, with 19 bases between. The CDR3 spans 16 residues. Germline CDR1 is MNHEY and CDR2 is SMNVEV (reference sequence). The DNA for the CDR3 is TGTGCCAGCAGTCCCCGATTAGGAGGGTCCGCAGATACGCAGTATTTT. Its translation: CASSPRLGGSADTQYF.

The J gene is TRBJ2-3, the V gene TRBV7-9; TRBD1 matches 8 bases. From germline, CDR1 is SEHNR and CDR2 FQNEAQ (reference sequence). The CDR3 is made up of 13 amino acids. Unmatched junction bases numbered 5, after V lost 7 bases and J lost 5 bases. CDR3 region: CASKPQGEDTQYF. In nucleotides, the CDR3 is TGTGCCAGCAAACCACAGGGGGAAGATACGCAGTATTTT.

The gene calls are TRBV29-1 and TRBJ2-5; D gene uncertain. Germline lookup yields CDR1 SQVTM and CDR2 ANQGSEA. Trimming cost V 7 bases and J 4 bases, with 19 bases left between them. The CDR3 spans 14 residues. The CDR3 loop reads CSAPLGSIGETQYF. CDR3 sequence (DNA): TGCAGCGCGCCACTCGGTTCTATCGGAGAGACCCAGTACTTC.

The CDR3 protein is CASTGVRGGNTEAFF. CDR3 coding DNA: TGTGCCAGCACTGGGGTGAGGGGAGGGAACACTGAAGCTTTCTTT. This chain connects TRBV3-1 (or the pseudogene TRBV3-2) to TRBJ1-1; the D gene is possibly TRBD1 (5 bases). The CDR3 extends over 15 amino acids. In germline, CDR1 is LGHDT, CDR2 YNNKEL (reference sequence). Trimming pared 7 bases from V and 1 base from J, leaving 16 bases between.

This clone was detected only once. The chain is built from TRBV6-1 and TRBJ2-7, with D perhaps TRBD2 (5 bases). Trimming removed 0 bases at V and 3 bases at J, with 15 bases between. CDR3 length: 16 residues. Germline CDR1 and CDR2: MNHNS and SASEGT. CDR3 sequence (DNA): TGTGCCAGCAGTGAAGCGCGGGTCTTGCAGTTCTACGAGCAGTACTTC. Residues: CASSEARVLQFYEQYF.

The V call is TRBV9, the J call TRBJ1-1; 7 bases fit TRBD1. The V gene end was trimmed by 0 bases and the J gene end by 5 bases; junction bases not matched to a gene: 7. Per the germline V gene, CDR1 is SGDLS and CDR2 is YYNGEE. The CDR3 runs to 15 residues. The CDR3 protein is CASSVGSGGKTEAFF. In nucleotides, the CDR3 is TGTGCCAGCAGCGTAGGTTCAGGGGGAAAGACTGAAGCTTTCTTT.

The chain couples TRBV2 to TRBJ1-1; 10 positions match TRBD1. The CDR3 spans 14 residues. Germline CDR1 SNHLY, CDR2 FYNNEI. After removal of 10 bases from V and 7 bases from J, the junction contained 12 bases not matched to a gene. DNA of the CDR3: TGTGCCAACCAAATTGCTGGGACAGGGGATGAAGCTTTCTTT. Amino acid sequence: CANQIAGTGDEAFF.